This is a list of T cell receptor beta chains from one sample in a study of OX40 agonist ivuxolimab in advanced cancers. The assay was immunoSEQ multiplex PCR, and TCRdb's table has in-frame clones only and misses some. The sample holds about 110,000 clones, approximately 90% seen once. This specimen consisted of CD4+ or CD8+ T cells sorted from blood, obtained in a trial of the OX40 agonist ivuxolimab. The receptor source for this set is an adult with an advanced solid tumor such as melanoma, head and neck, liver or kidney cancer. Each CDR3 is given with its conserved first and last residue. A D gene is named only where the DNA matches it firmly. Not every row has a clone size; where given, it reads once, few, many or a size class.

j_call	v_call	clone_size	d_call	cdr3_nt	cdr3_aa
TRBJ1-3	TRBV27	NA	NA	TGTGCCAGCAGTTTATCTGGGGCTGGAAACACCATATATTTT	CASSLSGAGNTIYF
TRBJ1-5	TRBV19	NA	TRBD1	TGTGCCAGTAGTACCCAGGGACAGGGTATTCGTCAGCCCCAGCATTTT	CASSTQGQGIRQPQHF
TRBJ2-5	TRBV5-4	NA	NA	TGTGCCAGCAGCCCGGGAGGGCAGGGGGCTTTCTCGACCCAGTACTTC	CASSPGGQGAFSTQYF
TRBJ1-2	TRBV6-5	NA	TRBD1	TGTGCCAGCAGTTACGGGACAGACTATGGCTACACCTTC	CASSYGTDYGYTF
TRBJ1-5	TRBV7-9	NA	TRBD1	TGTGCCAGCAGCACCGGGACAGCCAATCAGCCCCAGCATTTT	CASSTGTANQPQHF
TRBJ1-2	TRBV19	NA	NA	TGTGCCAGTAGTCCCACAGTTGGGGGAGAGGGCTACACCTTC	CASSPTVGGEGYTF
TRBJ2-7	TRBV6-1	NA	NA	TGTGCCAGCAACCCAGGTGGGGACCGTTACGAGCAGTACTTC	CASNPGGDRYEQYF
TRBJ1-6	TRBV10-2	NA	NA	TGCGCCAGCACGGGGGGTCCTAATTCACCCCTCCACTTT	CASTGGPNSPLHF
TRBJ2-3	TRBV7-3	NA	NA	TGTGCCAGCAGCTTAAATTTTGCAGATACGCAGTATTTT	CASSLNFADTQYF
TRBJ2-2	TRBV2	few	NA	TGTGCCAGCAGTGAAGAGGCACCCCTGGAGCTGTTTTTT	CASSEEAPLELFF
TRBJ2-2	TRBV29-1	NA	NA	TGCAGCGCCGGAACCTCAGGGGTAGCGAACACCGGGGAGCTGTTTTTT	CSAGTSGVANTGELFF
TRBJ2-1	TRBV6-5	NA	NA	TGTGCCAGCAGCCCTCGGCAACCCAATGAGCAGTTCTTC	CASSPRQPNEQFF
TRBJ1-2	TRBV28	NA	NA	TGTGCCAGCAGTTCCACCGGGTCCCGCCTCCTCACCTTC	CASSSTGSRLLTF
TRBJ1-2	TRBV5-1	NA	TRBD1	TGCGCCAGCAGCTCCACCCAAGGGGGCGCCTATGGCTACACCTTC	CASSSTQGGAYGYTF
TRBJ2-1	TRBV5-4	NA	TRBD2	TGTGCCAGCAGCTTGGTAGCGGGGGGAACCTACAATGAGCAGTTCTTC	CASSLVAGGTYNEQFF
TRBJ2-3	TRBV29-1	NA	NA	TGCAGCGTTTCTATAACAGATACGCAGTATTTT	CSVSITDTQYF
TRBJ2-5	TRBV5-6	NA	TRBD2	TGTGCCAGCGGGTTAAGCGGGCTAGCGGGGAGAGAGACCCAGTACTTC	CASGLSGLAGRETQYF
TRBJ1-1	TRBV27	NA	TRBD1	TGTGCCAGCAGTGAACTGGGACAGGTGAACACTGAAGCTTTCTTT	CASSELGQVNTEAFF
TRBJ2-1	TRBV27	once	NA	TGTGCCAGCAGTTCGGACAGAGGAACCTACAATGAGCAGTTCTTC	CASSSDRGTYNEQFF
TRBJ1-3	TRBV11-3	NA	NA	TGTGCCAGCAGCTTCCAGGGCGTAAACACCATATATTTT	CASSFQGVNTIYF
TRBJ2-1	TRBV20-1	once	TRBD2	TGCAGTGCCATGGGAGGGTATGAGCAGTTCTTC	CSAMGGYEQFF
TRBJ2-7	TRBV5-6	NA	NA	TGTGCCAGCAGCTTGACGGGTCCCTCCTACGAGCAGTACTTC	CASSLTGPSYEQYF
TRBJ2-5	TRBV30	once	NA	TGTGCCTGGAGTGAAGGCAACGAAGAGACCCAGTACTTC	CAWSEGNEETQYF